These T cell receptor beta chains were read from a single sample in a study of blood T cell repertoires in COVID-19. The repertoire was sequenced with immunoSEQ multiplex PCR; TCRdb's copy has only in-frame clones and lacks some. The data show roughly 80,000 clones, around 80% seen once. Source material: peripheral blood. Receptor source: a woman aged 60-75 years with acute or convalescent COVID-19. Both conserved end residues are part of each CDR3. A D gene is named only where the DNA matches it firmly. Part of the rows lack a size; the others show once, few, many or a class for expanded clones.

TRBD1 | - | TRBJ1-5 | TRBV6-5 | TGTGCCAGCAGTTCGACAGGGGGCATTCAGCCCCAGCATTTT | CASSSTGGIQPQHF
TRBD1 | once | TRBJ2-3 | TRBV2 | TGTGCCAGCAGCTGGACAGGAAAGGAATTTCGTTCCACAGATACGCAGTATTTT | CASSWTGKEFRSTDTQYF
- | - | TRBJ1-2 | TRBV6-5 | TGTGCCAGCAGTTACTTAAATGGGGGCAGGACCAATGGCTACACCTTC | CASSYLNGGRTNGYTF
TRBD1 | once | TRBJ1-1 | TRBV5-1 | TGCGCCAGCAGCTTGGGTCCGGGACAGGGAGCTTTCTTT | CASSLGPGQGAFF
- | - | TRBJ1-5 | TRBV6-2/TRBV6-3 | TGTGCCAGCAGTGCCCCGACTCCGTCTGGCAATCAGCCCCAGCATTTT | CASSAPTPSGNQPQHF
- | - | TRBJ1-5 | TRBV5-1 | TGCGCCAGCAGCTTGGGTTCGGGGGAGCCCCAGCATTTT | CASSLGSGEPQHF
- | few | TRBJ2-7 | TRBV7-2 | TGTGCCAGCAGCTCCCGGGGTAAACTAGCCATGGACTACGAGCAGTACTTC | CASSSRGKLAMDYEQYF
TRBD1 | - | TRBJ2-7 | TRBV4-3 | TGCGCCAGCAGCCCCTATCGCAGGGGGCTATACGAGCAGTACTTC | CASSPYRRGLYEQYF
- | - | TRBJ2-1 | TRBV5-5 | TGTGCCAGCAGCTCCCTGTTTGTTCGAAGAGGGAATGAGCAGTTCTTC | CASSSLFVRRGNEQFF
- | - | TRBJ2-6 | TRBV6-2/TRBV6-3 | TGTGCCAGCAGTTATTCCCTTGGTGAACACTCTGGGGCCAACGTCCTGACTTTC | CASSYSLGEHSGANVLTF
- | - | TRBJ1-6 | TRBV18 | TGTGCCAGCTCACTCGTTCAGGCTTCACGGTCACCCCTCCACTTT | CASSLVQASRSPLHF
- | - | TRBJ2-3 | TRBV5-3 | TGTGCCAGAAGCGGCGGGTTGGCAGATACGCAGTATTTT | CARSGGLADTQYF
- | - | TRBJ2-5 | TRBV5-1 | TGCGCCAGCAGCTATCAGGGCGAACAAGAGACCCAGTACTTC | CASSYQGEQETQYF
TRBD1 | - | TRBJ1-5 | TRBV24-1 | TGTGCCACCAGCGGGACAGGGGCGAGCAATCAGCCCCAGCATTTT | CATSGTGASNQPQHF
TRBD1 | few | TRBJ1-6 | TRBV7-2 | TGTGCCAGCAGCTTAGTTGGACAGGGGGCGAAATCACCCCTCCACTTT | CASSLVGQGAKSPLHF
TRBD2 | - | TRBJ2-1 | TRBV4-1 | TGCGCCAGCAGTAGCCCTAGCGGGGGCCCCCTCTCCTACAATGAGCAGTTCTTC | CASSSPSGGPLSYNEQFF
TRBD1 | few | TRBJ1-5 | TRBV5-8 | TGTGCCAGCAGCTTACAGGGGTACAATCAGCCCCAGCATTTT | CASSLQGYNQPQHF
- | - | TRBJ2-1 | TRBV19 | TGTGCCAGTAGTAGCGCGTCCTCCTACAATGAGCAGTTCTTC | CASSSASSYNEQFF
- | few | TRBJ2-5 | TRBV18 | TGTGCCAGCTCACCAGAGGAGACAGAAGAGACCCAGTACTTC | CASSPEETEETQYF
- | - | TRBJ2-5 | TRBV2 | TGTGCCAGCAGTGGGTTGAGGACTCAAGAGACCCAGTACTTC | CASSGLRTQETQYF
- | - | TRBJ2-2 | TRBV6-5 | TGTGCCAGCAGTTATGGAGGGAGCACCGGGGAGCTGTTTTTT | CASSYGGSTGELFF
TRBD1 | - | TRBJ1-1 | TRBV12-3/TRBV12-4 | TGTGCCAGCAGCTTTACAGGGGGTAAGGAGGCTTTCTTT | CASSFTGGKEAFF
TRBD1 | - | TRBJ1-3 | TRBV7-9 | TGTGCCAGCAGCTTAACGTTGAGGACAGGCCTCTCTGGAAACACCATATATTTT | CASSLTLRTGLSGNTIYF
- | - | TRBJ2-1 | TRBV6-5 | TGTGCCAGCAGTTATGGGAGGGGGGCCATGAATGAGCAGTTCTTC | CASSYGRGAMNEQFF
TRBD1 | - | TRBJ1-1 | TRBV6-5 | TGTGCCAGCACCCGACAGGGGAGCACTGAAGCTTTCTTT | CASTRQGSTEAFF
TRBD1 | - | TRBJ2-3 | TRBV5-8 | TGTGCCAGCAGCTTGGCCCCCAGGGGGCTGGTAGATACGCAGTATTTT | CASSLAPRGLVDTQYF
TRBD2 | once | TRBJ2-3 | TRBV4-1 | TGCGCCAGCAGCCAAGATTTCCGAGCTAGCGGGGGCCCAGATACGCAGTATTTT | CASSQDFRASGGPDTQYF
TRBD1 | once | TRBJ2-5 | TRBV28 | TGTGCCAGCAGTTTACCCGACAGGGGAAAAGAGACCCAGTACTTC | CASSLPDRGKETQYF
TRBD1 | - | TRBJ2-7 | TRBV2 | TGTGCCAGCAGTTCAGACAGGGGGCCTAGCTCCTACGAGCAGTACTTC | CASSSDRGPSSYEQYF
- | - | TRBJ1-6 | TRBV6-2/TRBV6-3 | TGTGCCAGCAGCCCCACCGTGGGGGGGTTCTATAATTCACCCCTCCACTTT | CASSPTVGGFYNSPLHF
TRBD1 | few | TRBJ1-2 | TRBV4-3 | TGCGCCAGCAGCCATGACGACAGGGGGCATGGCTACACCTTC | CASSHDDRGHGYTF
TRBD1 | few | TRBJ1-2 | TRBV5-1 | TGCGCCAGCAGCTTGGCTACCGGGACAGGGTATGGCTACACCTTC | CASSLATGTGYGYTF
TRBD1 | once | TRBJ1-6 | TRBV5-4 | TGTGCCAGCAGCTGGGACAGGGGAGGGAATTCACCCCTCCACTTT | CASSWDRGGNSPLHF
- | - | TRBJ1-4 | TRBV25-1 | TGTGCCAGCAGTGAATATGAGGCAGGGGTGAGCCCGGAAAAACTGTTTTTT | CASSEYEAGVSPEKLFF
TRBD2 | - | TRBJ2-1 | TRBV24-1 | TGTGCCACCGGGGGACTAGCGGGGGGTCGGGGTGAGCAGTTCTTC | CATGGLAGGRGEQFF
TRBD1 | - | TRBJ1-1 | TRBV10-3 | TGTGCCATCAGTGCCGGGACAGTGAACACTGAAGCTTTCTTT | CAISAGTVNTEAFF
TRBD1 | - | TRBJ1-6 | TRBV2 | TGTGCCAGCAGCGACCGGGACAGCTCACCCCTCCACTTT | CASSDRDSSPLHF
- | - | TRBJ2-5 | TRBV6-2/TRBV6-3 | TGTGCCAGCAGTTACGACAGAGGGGGATTATCGGAGACCCAGTACTTC | CASSYDRGGLSETQYF
TRBD1 | - | TRBJ2-1 | TRBV9 | TGTGCCAGCAGTGGACAGGGGTCCTCCTACAATGAGCAGTTCTTC | CASSGQGSSYNEQFF
- | - | TRBJ2-2 | TRBV29-1 | TGCAGCGTTCACTCGAACACCGGGGAGCTGTTTTTT | CSVHSNTGELFF
TRBD1 | few | TRBJ1-1 | TRBV5-1 | TGCGCCAGCAGGGAAGGACAGGGTGAAGCTTTCTTT | CASREGQGEAFF
- | - | TRBJ1-6 | TRBV5-6 | TGTGCCAGCAGCTTGTCCCAGGTTAATTCACCCCTCCACTTT | CASSLSQVNSPLHF
- | - | TRBJ2-3 | TRBV28 | TGTGCCAGCAGTCCCAGGGAGGACACGAGCACAGATACGCAGTATTTT | CASSPREDTSTDTQYF
TRBD2 | - | TRBJ2-1 | TRBV7-6 | TGTGCCAGCAGCTTAGGCGTCGGACTAGCCTATGAGCAGTTCTTC | CASSLGVGLAYEQFF
TRBD1 | - | TRBJ2-7 | TRBV9 | TGTGCCAGCAGCGTAGCCCCGGGACAGGACTACGAGCAGTACTTC | CASSVAPGQDYEQYF
- | once | TRBJ1-1 | TRBV30 | TGTGCCTGGAGTGTACGTCCCCCCACAAAGAACACTGAAGCTTTCTTT | CAWSVRPPTKNTEAFF
TRBD1 | - | TRBJ1-1 | TRBV24-1 | TGTGCCACCAGTGATAAGGACAGGGGGCACGGTGAAGCTTTCTTT | CATSDKDRGHGEAFF
- | - | TRBJ1-3 | TRBV7-9 | TGTGCCAGCAGCTTCGCAGGGGCAGAAAACACCATATATTTT | CASSFAGAENTIYF
- | - | TRBJ2-1 | TRBV7-3 | TGTGCCAGCAGCCTCCCCGATAAGGGAGCTGAGCAGTTCTTC | CASSLPDKGAEQFF
- | - | TRBJ2-5 | TRBV28 | TGTGCCAGCATTTCCTCAACAGGGAAAGAGACCCAGTACTTC | CASISSTGKETQYF
TRBD1 | - | TRBJ2-3 | TRBV10-3 | TGTGCCATCAGCGACATTGACAGGGATAGCACAGATACGCAGTATTTT | CAISDIDRDSTDTQYF
TRBD1 | once | TRBJ2-7 | TRBV11-2 | TGTGCCAGCAGGAGACCGGGACAGGGTTTTTATAATGGTTACGAGCAGTACTTC | CASRRPGQGFYNGYEQYF
TRBD2 | - | TRBJ2-3 | TRBV24-1 | TGTGCCCCCCAGACCGCGGGACTAGCGGGGGATACGCAGTATTTT | CAPQTAGLAGDTQYF
TRBD1 | once | TRBJ2-1 | TRBV4-1 | TGCGCCAGCAGCCATTACAGGGGTCCTCTTTGGTATGAGCAGTTCTTC | CASSHYRGPLWYEQFF
TRBD1 | - | TRBJ2-5 | TRBV5-1 | TGCGCCAGCAGCTTGGGGGGGACAGATACTCAAGAGACCCAGTACTTC | CASSLGGTDTQETQYF
TRBD1 | - | TRBJ1-6 | TRBV5-1 | TGCGCCAGCAGCTTGGGGACAGGGGTAAATTCACCCCTCCACTTT | CASSLGTGVNSPLHF
- | - | TRBJ1-4 | TRBV5-1 | TGCGCCAGCAGCCCGGGGGAGAAACTGTTTTTT | CASSPGEKLFF